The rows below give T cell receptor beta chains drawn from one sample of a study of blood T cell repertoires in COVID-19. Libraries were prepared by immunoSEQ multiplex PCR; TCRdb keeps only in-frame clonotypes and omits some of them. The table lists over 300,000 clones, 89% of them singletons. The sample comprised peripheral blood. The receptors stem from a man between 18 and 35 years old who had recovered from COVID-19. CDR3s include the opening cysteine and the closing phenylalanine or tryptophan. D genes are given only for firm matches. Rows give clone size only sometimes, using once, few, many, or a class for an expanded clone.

cdr3_nt: TGTGCCAGCAGCGATACCGGGACAGCTCTCTATGGCTACACCTTC
cdr3_aa: CASSDTGTALYGYTF
clone_size: -
d_call: TRBD1
cdr3_length: 15
j_call: TRBJ1-2
v_call: TRBV9

cdr3_nt: TGCGCCAGCAGCTATACGGGGGGGGACACTGAAGCTTTCTTT
cdr3_aa: CASSYTGGDTEAFF
clone_size: -
d_call: -
cdr3_length: 14
j_call: TRBJ1-1
v_call: TRBV4-1

cdr3_nt: TGTGCCAGCAGTTACCAGACAGGGAGCCCCTATGGCTACACCTTC
cdr3_aa: CASSYQTGSPYGYTF
clone_size: once
d_call: TRBD1
cdr3_length: 15
j_call: TRBJ1-2
v_call: TRBV6-5

cdr3_nt: TGCGCCAGCAGCCAAGTCGGGACCTACGAGCAGTACTTC
cdr3_aa: CASSQVGTYEQYF
clone_size: few
d_call: -
cdr3_length: 13
j_call: TRBJ2-7
v_call: TRBV4-1

cdr3_nt: TGTGCCAGCAGTCTCGGGGGAAGCGGGAGTGTGGGTGAGCAGTACTTC
cdr3_aa: CASSLGGSGSVGEQYF
clone_size: -
d_call: TRBD2
cdr3_length: 16
j_call: TRBJ2-7
v_call: TRBV7-9

cdr3_nt: TGCGCCAGCAGCCTATTTCTACAGTATAATGGTGAAGCTTTCTTT
cdr3_aa: CASSLFLQYNGEAFF
clone_size: few
d_call: -
cdr3_length: 15
j_call: TRBJ1-1
v_call: TRBV5-1

cdr3_nt: TGTGCCAGCAGTTTATCGAGGGCGCAACGCGGGGCGACGATCATAGGGTACACTGAAGCTTTCTTT
cdr3_aa: CASSLSRAQRGATIIGYTEAFF
clone_size: -
d_call: -
cdr3_length: 22
j_call: TRBJ1-1
v_call: TRBV27

cdr3_nt: TGTGCCAGCAGCCACCCGGGGGGAGGCCGGGAGCTGTTTTTT
cdr3_aa: CASSHPGGGRELFF
clone_size: -
d_call: TRBD2
cdr3_length: 14
j_call: TRBJ2-2
v_call: TRBV4-2

cdr3_nt: TGTGCCAGCAGCGATCCCGGACAGTCTGGGGCCAACGTCCTGACTTTC
cdr3_aa: CASSDPGQSGANVLTF
clone_size: -
d_call: -
cdr3_length: 16
j_call: TRBJ2-6
v_call: TRBV5-4

cdr3_nt: TGTGCCAGCAGCTTCGGAGGGGTAAGGCCCTACAATGAGCAGTTCTTC
cdr3_aa: CASSFGGVRPYNEQFF
clone_size: -
d_call: -
cdr3_length: 16
j_call: TRBJ2-1
v_call: TRBV7-9

cdr3_nt: TGCGCCAGCAGTGATAGAGGTGAGCAGTTCTTC
cdr3_aa: CASSDRGEQFF
clone_size: -
d_call: -
cdr3_length: 11
j_call: TRBJ2-1
v_call: TRBV10-2

cdr3_nt: TGTGCCAGCACCCCAGAAGGGAGTTGGACTGAGCAGTTCTTC
cdr3_aa: CASTPEGSWTEQFF
clone_size: once
d_call: -
cdr3_length: 14
j_call: TRBJ2-1
v_call: TRBV6-6

cdr3_nt: TGTGCCTGGGCTCTCGAGTGGAACACTGAAGCTTTCTTT
cdr3_aa: CAWALEWNTEAFF
clone_size: -
d_call: -
cdr3_length: 13
j_call: TRBJ1-1
v_call: TRBV30

cdr3_nt: TGTGCCAGCAGCAGTAAGGGGACAGTAACCGGAGGGGAGACCCAGTACTTC
cdr3_aa: CASSSKGTVTGGETQYF
clone_size: -
d_call: -
cdr3_length: 17
j_call: TRBJ2-5
v_call: TRBV11-2

cdr3_nt: TGTGCCAGCAGCTACGGGGGGGCCCTCTACAATGAGCAGTTCTTC
cdr3_aa: CASSYGGALYNEQFF
clone_size: -
d_call: TRBD2
cdr3_length: 15
j_call: TRBJ2-1
v_call: TRBV7-2

cdr3_nt: TGTGCCAGCAGTTCCTCGTGGACAGAAACCTACGAGCAGTACTTC
cdr3_aa: CASSSSWTETYEQYF
clone_size: -
d_call: -
cdr3_length: 15
j_call: TRBJ2-7
v_call: TRBV6-5

cdr3_nt: TGCGCCAGCAGCTTAGCGGGGGCCGGCAATCAGCCCCAGCATTTT
cdr3_aa: CASSLAGAGNQPQHF
clone_size: once
d_call: -
cdr3_length: 15
j_call: TRBJ1-5
v_call: TRBV5-1

cdr3_nt: TGTGCCACCAGCAGAGATGGGGGGTTCTCTGGAAACACCATATATTTT
cdr3_aa: CATSRDGGFSGNTIYF
clone_size: -
d_call: -
cdr3_length: 16
j_call: TRBJ1-3
v_call: TRBV15

cdr3_nt: TGCGCCAGCAGCCAAGAGACCAACGGGGTCTACGAGCAGTACTTC
cdr3_aa: CASSQETNGVYEQYF
clone_size: -
d_call: -
cdr3_length: 15
j_call: TRBJ2-7
v_call: TRBV4-1

cdr3_nt: TGTGCCAGCAGCCCGGACTACTCTGGGGCCAACGTCCTGACTTTC
cdr3_aa: CASSPDYSGANVLTF
clone_size: -
d_call: -
cdr3_length: 15
j_call: TRBJ2-6
v_call: TRBV7-3

cdr3_nt: TGTGCCAGCAGCGCCAGGGTTACCTCTGGAAACACCATATATTTT
cdr3_aa: CASSARVTSGNTIYF
clone_size: -
d_call: -
cdr3_length: 15
j_call: TRBJ1-3
v_call: TRBV13

cdr3_nt: TGTGCCAGCAGCCAAGAAGGACAGGGTCGTGGCTACACCTTC
cdr3_aa: CASSQEGQGRGYTF
clone_size: -
d_call: TRBD1
cdr3_length: 14
j_call: TRBJ1-2
v_call: TRBV3-1/TRBV3-2

cdr3_nt: TGTGCCATCAGTGAGATCGGGGCAACTAATGAAAAACTGTTTTTT
cdr3_aa: CAISEIGATNEKLFF
clone_size: -
d_call: -
cdr3_length: 15
j_call: TRBJ1-4
v_call: TRBV10-3

cdr3_nt: TGTGCCAGCAGTCCGACAGGGGTTTTGGACGAGCAGTACTTC
cdr3_aa: CASSPTGVLDEQYF
clone_size: once
d_call: TRBD1
cdr3_length: 14
j_call: TRBJ2-7
v_call: TRBV6-5

cdr3_nt: TGCAGTGCTAGTGTGGGGGCTGATCAGCCCCAGCATTTT
cdr3_aa: CSASVGADQPQHF
clone_size: -
d_call: -
cdr3_length: 13
j_call: TRBJ1-5
v_call: TRBV20-1

cdr3_nt: TGTGCCAGCAGCGAGGACAGCATTAAAGAGACCCAGTACTTC
cdr3_aa: CASSEDSIKETQYF
clone_size: -
d_call: -
cdr3_length: 14
j_call: TRBJ2-5
v_call: TRBV9

cdr3_nt: TGTGCCAGCAGCCAAGGGCCGGGGGGCTACACCTTC
cdr3_aa: CASSQGPGGYTF
clone_size: -
d_call: -
cdr3_length: 12
j_call: TRBJ1-2
v_call: TRBV3-1/TRBV3-2

cdr3_nt: TGTGCCAGCAGCGTAGCCCCGGCGGGGACTAGCGGTCAAGAGACCCAGTACTTC
cdr3_aa: CASSVAPAGTSGQETQYF
clone_size: -
d_call: TRBD2
cdr3_length: 18
j_call: TRBJ2-5
v_call: TRBV9

cdr3_nt: TGTGCCAGCAGTTCCCCTGGGAGCGGCCCAGAGACCCAGTACTTC
cdr3_aa: CASSSPGSGPETQYF
clone_size: -
d_call: -
cdr3_length: 15
j_call: TRBJ2-5
v_call: TRBV27

cdr3_nt: TGTGCCAGCGGGCGGGCGAACAATGAGCAGTTCTTC
cdr3_aa: CASGRANNEQFF
clone_size: once
d_call: -
cdr3_length: 12
j_call: TRBJ2-1
v_call: TRBV5-4

cdr3_nt: TGTGCCAGCAGCTCGCGGGGGACAGGGTCCTACGAGCAGTACTTC
cdr3_aa: CASSSRGTGSYEQYF
clone_size: -
d_call: TRBD1
cdr3_length: 15
j_call: TRBJ2-7
v_call: TRBV7-9

cdr3_nt: TGTGCCAGCAGCTTAGGGGTAGGGGCAGAACTACAAGAGACCCAGTACTTC
cdr3_aa: CASSLGVGAELQETQYF
clone_size: once
d_call: -
cdr3_length: 17
j_call: TRBJ2-5
v_call: TRBV7-2

cdr3_nt: TGTGCCAGCAGCCCGACAGGGGGCGGCACAGATACGCAGTATTTT
cdr3_aa: CASSPTGGGTDTQYF
clone_size: -
d_call: TRBD1
cdr3_length: 15
j_call: TRBJ2-3
v_call: TRBV5-5

cdr3_nt: TGTGCCAGCAGCTTAACCCCGGACAGCTCCTACGAGCAGTACTTC
cdr3_aa: CASSLTPDSSYEQYF
clone_size: -
d_call: -
cdr3_length: 15
j_call: TRBJ2-7
v_call: TRBV7-2

cdr3_nt: TGTGCCAGCAGCAGCGGACAGGGTGCTCACTATGGCTACACCTTC
cdr3_aa: CASSSGQGAHYGYTF
clone_size: -
d_call: TRBD1
cdr3_length: 15
j_call: TRBJ1-2
v_call: TRBV5-6

cdr3_nt: TGTGCCAGCAGTGATTATAGCAGGGAAGGTACCTACGAGCAGTACTTC
cdr3_aa: CASSDYSREGTYEQYF
clone_size: once
d_call: -
cdr3_length: 16
j_call: TRBJ2-7
v_call: TRBV25-1

cdr3_nt: TGTGCCATCGGACAGGGGGTAGATAATTCACCCCTCCACTTT
cdr3_aa: CAIGQGVDNSPLHF
clone_size: few
d_call: TRBD1
cdr3_length: 14
j_call: TRBJ1-6
v_call: TRBV10-3

cdr3_nt: TGTGCCAGCACCACGGTCCCCCACGAGCAGTACTTC
cdr3_aa: CASTTVPHEQYF
clone_size: once
d_call: -
cdr3_length: 12
j_call: TRBJ2-7
v_call: TRBV7-9

cdr3_nt: TGTGCCAGCAGTGAATCGGACAGGGTTGGGGGCTACACCTTC
cdr3_aa: CASSESDRVGGYTF
clone_size: -
d_call: TRBD1
cdr3_length: 14
j_call: TRBJ1-2
v_call: TRBV25-1

cdr3_nt: TGTGCCAGCAGTTTGCGGGAGGGGGGCTACGAGCAGTACTTC
cdr3_aa: CASSLREGGYEQYF
clone_size: -
d_call: TRBD2
cdr3_length: 14
j_call: TRBJ2-7
v_call: TRBV27

cdr3_nt: TGTGCCAGCAGCCAAGATCAACTAGCGGGGCTTAATATTGAGCAGTTCTTC
cdr3_aa: CASSQDQLAGLNIEQFF
clone_size: once
d_call: TRBD2
cdr3_length: 17
j_call: TRBJ2-1
v_call: TRBV3-1/TRBV3-2

cdr3_nt: TGTGCCAGCTCGGCCCCGGGGGGGGGCTACTACAATGAGCAGTTCTTC
cdr3_aa: CASSAPGGGYYNEQFF
clone_size: -
d_call: TRBD2
cdr3_length: 16
j_call: TRBJ2-1
v_call: TRBV18

cdr3_nt: TGTGCCAGCAGCGCCGGGACAGGGAACCGCTACGAGCAGTACTTC
cdr3_aa: CASSAGTGNRYEQYF
clone_size: -
d_call: TRBD1
cdr3_length: 15
j_call: TRBJ2-7
v_call: TRBV7-9

cdr3_nt: TGTGCCAGCAGTTTTTCGCGCGATACGCAGTATTTT
cdr3_aa: CASSFSRDTQYF
clone_size: -
d_call: -
cdr3_length: 12
j_call: TRBJ2-3
v_call: TRBV28

cdr3_nt: TGCAGCGTTGATTCGGGGAGGGCCGGGGAGCTGTTTTTT
cdr3_aa: CSVDSGRAGELFF
clone_size: once
d_call: TRBD2
cdr3_length: 13
j_call: TRBJ2-2
v_call: TRBV29-1

cdr3_nt: TGTGCCAGCAGCCAAGATTGGGCAGGCGTTGGTGTATCTAATGAAAAACTGTTTTTT
cdr3_aa: CASSQDWAGVGVSNEKLFF
clone_size: -
d_call: -
cdr3_length: 19
j_call: TRBJ1-4
v_call: TRBV4-2

cdr3_nt: TGTGCCAGTAGTATGACCTCAGGGTACGAGCAGTACTTC
cdr3_aa: CASSMTSGYEQYF
clone_size: -
d_call: -
cdr3_length: 13
j_call: TRBJ2-7
v_call: TRBV19

cdr3_nt: TGTGCCAGCAGCAGGGAGGTTTCCTATGGCTACACCTTC
cdr3_aa: CASSREVSYGYTF
clone_size: -
d_call: -
cdr3_length: 13
j_call: TRBJ1-2
v_call: TRBV5-6

cdr3_nt: TGTGCCAGTACCACGACAGTTCTCTCTGGAAACACCATATATTTT
cdr3_aa: CASTTTVLSGNTIYF
clone_size: -
d_call: -
cdr3_length: 15
j_call: TRBJ1-3
v_call: TRBV19

cdr3_nt: TGTGCCAGCAGTCCTACAGGGGGCGCCAATAATTCACCCCTCCACTTT
cdr3_aa: CASSPTGGANNSPLHF
clone_size: -
d_call: TRBD1
cdr3_length: 16
j_call: TRBJ1-6
v_call: TRBV27

cdr3_nt: TGTGCCAGTAGTCCCCGACAGGTTGTAAGTTACACCTTC
cdr3_aa: CASSPRQVVSYTF
clone_size: -
d_call: -
cdr3_length: 13
j_call: TRBJ1-2
v_call: TRBV19

cdr3_nt: TGTGCCAGCAGCAAAGCGCTACAGGCCCGGGTGAACACTGAAGCTTTCTTT
cdr3_aa: CASSKALQARVNTEAFF
clone_size: -
d_call: -
cdr3_length: 17
j_call: TRBJ1-1
v_call: TRBV21-1

cdr3_nt: TGTGCCAGCAGCCTACTGTATGGCTACACCTTC
cdr3_aa: CASSLLYGYTF
clone_size: -
d_call: -
cdr3_length: 11
j_call: TRBJ1-2
v_call: TRBV6-2/TRBV6-3

cdr3_nt: TGTGCCACCAGCAGAGATACAGGGGGGCGCGAGCAGTACTTC
cdr3_aa: CATSRDTGGREQYF
clone_size: -
d_call: TRBD1
cdr3_length: 14
j_call: TRBJ2-7
v_call: TRBV15

cdr3_nt: TGTGCAGCGGGGCCTGGCTCCTACAATGAGCAGTTCTTC
cdr3_aa: CAAGPGSYNEQFF
clone_size: -
d_call: TRBD2
cdr3_length: 13
j_call: TRBJ2-1
v_call: TRBV19

cdr3_nt: TGTGCCAGCAGCTTAGGGGGAGTAAATCAGCCCCAGCATTTT
cdr3_aa: CASSLGGVNQPQHF
clone_size: few
d_call: -
cdr3_length: 14
j_call: TRBJ1-5
v_call: TRBV7-9

cdr3_nt: TGTGCCAGCAGCAAAGGTCCAGGGAATGAGCAGTTCTTC
cdr3_aa: CASSKGPGNEQFF
clone_size: -
d_call: -
cdr3_length: 13
j_call: TRBJ2-1
v_call: TRBV21-1

cdr3_nt: TGTGCCAGCAGCTTGCTCGGGGGGGAGCTGTTTTTT
cdr3_aa: CASSLLGGELFF
clone_size: -
d_call: -
cdr3_length: 12
j_call: TRBJ2-2
v_call: TRBV5-5